This paragraph reports one T cell receptor beta chain. This specimen belongs to a study of control samples from healthy donors and cancer patients. The CDR3 has 16 residues. Germline CDR1 is MGHRA and CDR2 is YSYEKL. Trimming at V came to 1 base and at J to 0 bases, leaving 4 bases not matched to a gene. Repertoires were generated with immunoSEQ multiplex PCR, while TCRdb's copy carries only in-frame clones and drops some. The data hold about 79,000 clones, with 93% observed a single time. The sequence was obtained from a woman aged 40 to 55 with lung cancer. The sample was PBMCs. This sequence joins TRBV4-1 and TRBJ2-7; 9 positions agree with TRBD1. CDR3 in DNA: TGCGCCAGCAGCCAAGCCGGGACAGGGATCTCCTACGAGCAGTACTTC. Protein sequence: CASSQAGTGISYEQYF.